This is a list of T cell receptor beta chains from one sample in a study of T-cell memory formation after mild COVID-19. A single record per CDR3 protein comes from TCRdb applying MiXCR to the 5' RACE reads. The repertoire holds approximately 190,000 distinct CDR3 sequences, roughly 18% seen once, with roughly 2.4% in the top ten. Material for sequencing was PBMCs or a T cell subset sorted from them (not recorded which). The source of these receptors is an adult woman who had mild COVID-19 (a few samples of this study predate the infection). Cell type and time point are not known. Each CDR3 is given with its conserved first and last residue. A D gene is named only where the DNA matches it firmly. Clone sizes are given selectively: once, few, many, or a class where the clone is expanded.

D gene | clone size | J gene | CDR3 length | V gene | CDR3 DNA | CDR3 protein
TRBD1 | . | TRBJ1-3 | 18 | TRBV18 | TGTGCCAGCTCACCAGCTGGGACAGGGCCTGGCTCTGGAAACACCATATATTTT | CASSPAGTGPGSGNTIYF
TRBD1 | once | TRBJ1-2 | 14 | TRBV14 | TGTGCCAGCAGCCTACGGACAGGGGTGGATGGCTACACCTTC | CASSLRTGVDGYTF
. | . | TRBJ1-6 | 14 | TRBV6-6 | TGTGCCAGCAGTTCGAGCTCCTATAATTCACCCCTCCACTTT | CASSSSSYNSPLHF
. | few | TRBJ1-6 | 15 | TRBV4-1 | TGCGCCAGCAGCCCCCCAGGCTCCTATAATTCACCCCTCCACTTT | CASSPPGSYNSPLHF
. | . | TRBJ2-2 | 15 | TRBV7-9 | TGTGCCAGCAGCTTACAATGGGGCTTTGCCGGGGAGCTGTTATTT | CASSLQWGFAGELLF
. | few | TRBJ1-2 | 13 | TRBV25-1 | TGTGCCAGCAGTGCCCGGTCTCGAGGTGGCCACACCTTC | CASSARSRGGHTF
. | few | TRBJ2-3 | 15 | TRBV5-8 | TGTGCCAGCAGCTACGGGACTTCTAGCACAGATACGCAGTATTTT | CASSYGTSSTDTQYF
TRBD1 | . | TRBJ2-7 | 15 | TRBV27 | TGTGCCAGCAGCCAGGCAGGGGGCGCAACCTACGAGCAGTACTTC | CASSQAGGATYEQYF
. | few | TRBJ2-7 | 15 | TRBV5-1 | TGCGCCAGCAGCACCATTGGGACCCAAGGGGGCGAGCAGTACTTC | CASSTIGTQGGEQYF
. | . | TRBJ2-3 | 15 | TRBV4-1 | TGCGCCAGCAGCCAGGACGGACCCGGGGCAGATACGCAGTATTTT | CASSQDGPGADTQYF
. | few | TRBJ2-3 | 16 | TRBV5-1 | TGCGCCAGCAGCTTGTTCGGGGGCGCAACGCCAGATACGCAGTATTTT | CASSLFGGATPDTQYF
TRBD1 | few | TRBJ2-7 | 13 | TRBV20-1 | TGCAGTGCTGGGCCGGGACAGAGGTACGAGCAGTACTTC | CSAGPGQRYEQYF
TRBD1 | . | TRBJ2-3 | 15 | TRBV9 | TGTGCCAGCAGCGCCTCACAGGGGGTCACAGATACGCAGTATTTT | CASSASQGVTDTQYF
TRBD1 | . | TRBJ2-3 | 17 | TRBV15 | TGTGCCACGACCGGGACAGGGGTTTCTTACAGCACAGATACGCAGTATTTT | CATTGTGVSYSTDTQYF
. | few | TRBJ2-1 | 17 | TRBV4-3 | TGCGCCAGCAGCCAAGATGGGGCGCTAGGGACCTACAATGAGCAGTTCTTC | CASSQDGALGTYNEQFF
TRBD2 | few | TRBJ2-2 | 17 | TRBV20-1 | TGCAGTGCTAGAGTAGCTAGCGGGAGGCCTGACACCGGGGAGCTGTTTTTT | CSARVASGRPDTGELFF
. | few | TRBJ1-2 | 11 | TRBV12-3/TRBV12-4 | TGTGCGACTGGGGGGGCGCGTGGCTACACCTTC | CATGGARGYTF
. | . | TRBJ1-1 | 13 | TRBV29-1 | TGCAGCGTTGGGGTGCGGGGGGACACTGAAGCTTTCTTT | CSVGVRGDTEAFF
TRBD1 | few | TRBJ2-1 | 17 | TRBV3-1 | TGTGCCAGCAGCCTCCCCAGGGACAGGGGGCGCGGGGATGAGCAGTTCTTC | CASSLPRDRGRGDEQFF
TRBD1 | few | TRBJ1-2 | 15 | TRBV6-6 | TGTGCCAGCTACATCGCGACAGGGTTGGACTATGGCTACACCTTC | CASYIATGLDYGYTF
. | . | TRBJ2-1 | 15 | TRBV7-2 | TGTGCCAGCAGCTTAGTTTTCGATTCCTACAATGAGCAGTTCTTC | CASSLVFDSYNEQFF
TRBD1 | few | TRBJ2-3 | 17 | TRBV15 | TGTGCCACCAGCCCTTCGGACAGGGTGACAGGGACAGATACGCAGTATTTT | CATSPSDRVTGTDTQYF
. | . | TRBJ2-5 | 13 | TRBV12-3/TRBV12-4 | TGTGCCAGCAGCCTCGGCGGTGGGGCGACCCAGTACTTC | CASSLGGGATQYF
. | few | TRBJ2-2 | 14 | TRBV12-3/TRBV12-4 | TGTGCCAGCAATCTGGGGACAAACACCGGGGAGCTGTTTTTT | CASNLGTNTGELFF
. | few | TRBJ2-1 | 10 | TRBV19 | TGTGCCACTGGTGTCAATGAGCAGTTCTTC | CATGVNEQFF
. | once | TRBJ2-1 | 12 | TRBV7-3 | TGTGCCAGCAGCTTACCACAAGGTGAGCAGTTCTTC | CASSLPQGEQFF
TRBD2 | few | TRBJ2-3 | 16 | TRBV12-3/TRBV12-4 | TGTGCCAGCAGTTTGTGGGCTAGCGGGGGCACAGATACGCAGTATTTT | CASSLWASGGTDTQYF
. | once | TRBJ1-2 | 14 | TRBV12-3/TRBV12-4 | TGTGCCAGCAGTTTGAACAGGGTTCGATCCCGCTACACCTTC | CASSLNRVRSRYTF
. | . | TRBJ1-1 | 14 | TRBV7-3 | TGTGCCAGCAGCCCCGGTAGGGAAGCGGCTGAAGCTTTCTTT | CASSPGREAAEAFF
. | . | TRBJ1-1 | 12 | TRBV20-1 | TGCAGTGCTAAGAGGGGAGGGATCGGAGCTTTCTTT | CSAKRGGIGAFF
. | . | TRBJ2-7 | 14 | TRBV15 | TGTGCCACCAGCTATGGTCAGGGGAGCTACGAGCAGTACTTC | CATSYGQGSYEQYF
. | . | TRBJ1-2 | 13 | TRBV12-3/TRBV12-4 | TGTGCCAGCAGTAGGGGGTCAAACTATGGCTACACCTTC | CASSRGSNYGYTF
. | few | TRBJ2-1 | 15 | TRBV7-3 | TGTGCCAGCAGCCCTACAGGCGGGTTATACAATGAGCAGTTCTTC | CASSPTGGLYNEQFF
. | . | TRBJ1-6 | 15 | TRBV10-3 | TGTGCCATCAGTGAGGCGACAGCTGATAATTCACCCCTCCACTTT | CAISEATADNSPLHF
. | few | TRBJ1-2 | 15 | TRBV4-1 | TGCGCCAGCAGCCAGACGGGGAGGGCGAACTATGGCTACACCTTC | CASSQTGRANYGYTF
TRBD1 | few | TRBJ1-5 | 14 | TRBV12-3/TRBV12-4 | TGTGCCAGCACCCGAGGGGGCTCCGCGGGGCCCCAGCATTTT | CASTRGGSAGPQHF
. | few | TRBJ2-1 | 15 | TRBV4-3 | TGCGCCAGCAGCGCCGGGACGCACTCCTACAATGAGCAGTTCTTC | CASSAGTHSYNEQFF
TRBD1 | . | TRBJ2-5 | 15 | TRBV24-1 | TGTGCCACCAGTGATACAGGGGGCGTCCACGAGACCCAGTACTTC | CATSDTGGVHETQYF
. | . | TRBJ1-1 | 12 | TRBV6-2/TRBV6-3 | TGTGCCAGCAGTTCCGGGCCCTTCCAAGCTTTCTTT | CASSSGPFQAFF
TRBD2 | . | TRBJ2-1 | 16 | TRBV7-6 | TGTGCCAGCAGCACTCAAGCGGGAGGGTATTCAAATGAGCAGTTCTTC | CASSTQAGGYSNEQFF
. | few | TRBJ2-7 | 12 | TRBV5-1 | TGCGCCAGCAGCCTGCCGCGCGACGAGCAGTACTTC | CASSLPRDEQYF
TRBD1 | few | TRBJ2-1 | 18 | TRBV24-1 | TGTGCCTCCTCTCCCGGGACAGGGGTCCGTGTTTCCTACAATGAGCAGTTCTTC | CASSPGTGVRVSYNEQFF
. | . | TRBJ2-2 | 15 | TRBV7-9 | TGTGCCAGCAGCTTAGTGCTCGGTTACACCGGGGAGCTGTTTTTT | CASSLVLGYTGELFF
. | . | TRBJ1-2 | 13 | TRBV5-1 | TGCGCCAGCAGCTCCGCAGGGGCGTATGGCTACACCTTC | CASSSAGAYGYTF
. | . | TRBJ1-5 | 13 | TRBV30 | TGTGCCTGGGGACACAGGGATTCGCAGCCCCAGCATTTT | CAWGHRDSQPQHF
. | . | TRBJ2-1 | 13 | TRBV6-5 | TGTGCCAGCAGAGGACAGAAACCACTTGAGCAGTTCTTC | CASRGQKPLEQFF
. | many | TRBJ2-3 | 15 | TRBV5-1 | TGCGCCAGCAGCTTGGACGGAGTAAGCACAGATACGCAGTATTTT | CASSLDGVSTDTQYF
. | few | TRBJ1-2 | 13 | TRBV6-2/TRBV6-3 | TGTGCCAGCAGTTACGACGGAACTTATGGCTACACCTTC | CASSYDGTYGYTF
TRBD2 | . | TRBJ2-4 | 18 | TRBV5-1 | TGCGCCAGCAGTCCTTATCCCCCTAGCGGGGGGCTCAAAAACATTCAGTACTTC | CASSPYPPSGGLKNIQYF
TRBD1 | . | TRBJ2-7 | 14 | TRBV12-3/TRBV12-4 | TGTGCCAGCAGTTGGGGGACAGGGGTCACCGAGCAGTACTTC | CASSWGTGVTEQYF
. | . | TRBJ2-5 | 15 | TRBV5-5 | TGTGCCAGCAGCTTAGGTGGGACCGGGTTTCAGGCCCAGTACTTC | CASSLGGTGFQAQYF